The clone carrying this TCR beta chain was seen at least ten times. Its antigen is unidentified. The sample comes from a study of T cell repertoires in cytomegalovirus infection. About the research overall: CMV infection and matching HLA type were both indicated by public TCR beta signatures.

TCRdb itself ran the reads through MiXCR, one entry per CDR3 protein. Of hundreds of thousands of distinct CDR3 sequences listed, roughly 15% were seen once; the top ten hold more than 10%. Study conclusions and caveats: What dominated the ex vivo response were HLA-C-restricted CMV-specific TCR beta clonotypes.

Germline V gene lookup returns CDR1 SEHNR and CDR2 FQNEAQ (reference sequence). CDR3 length: 15 amino acids. The V and J ends lost 5 bases and 0 bases respectively, with 11 bases between them. The origin of this receptor is a human donor in good health (CMV status not recorded). Some clones in this sample may be carry-over from other donors' samples. The genes are TRBV7-9 and TRBJ2-1; D not certain. Source material: PBMCs. The CDR3 DNA follows: TGTGCCAGCAGCCTGAGTCGAATCTCCTACAATGAGCAGTTCTTC. It specifies CASSLSRISYNEQFF.